This T cell receptor beta chain emerged from a study of cytomegalovirus exposure and HLA in healthy donors (dated by TCRdb to about 2017). About the study as a whole: An earlier analysis of some 500 of the donors reported 250 to 350 Gb of sequence data and some 120 million unique TCR beta sequences from roughly 180 million T cells. Genome-wide SNP genotypes for about 65% of the roughly 670 donors were used in a later genetic analysis, which treated that subset as a discovery cohort. All discovery cohort repertoires had been generated using a single sequencing platform. Typing coverage varied by locus: roughly 620-640 donors for A, B, C, DRB1 and DQB1; around 560 for DQA1; about 590 for DPA1; some 470 for DPB1. Using immunosequencing, the study profiled T cell repertoires from about 650 subjects and related those repertoires to cytomegalovirus serostatus. The study combined high-throughput TCR immunosequencing, statistical association of individual TCRs with disease status, and machine learning to predict cytomegalovirus infection status. Because of strong linkage in the cohort, five DR-DQ haplotypes were treated as single units for association and clustering. A separate validation cohort of roughly 110 different subjects was used in addition to the roughly 640-subject first cohort. Roughly 320 gigabases of sequencing data and around 85 million unique TCR sequences made up an early release that covered roughly 670 HLA-typed donors. The later analysis used no new phenotypic data to find candidate immune exposures, relying instead on TCR beta sequences and their occurrence across donors. The study was designed to test whether signatures of past pathogen exposure could be identified by cataloging public T cell receptors. Among the approximately 420 genotyped donors, around 79% belonged to the genetic ancestry cluster associated with self-reported Caucasian donors. In a later analysis, previously published TCR beta repertoires from about 670 donors were re-analyzed and high-resolution HLA genotyping was added so that TCR occurrence patterns could be studied. On average, roughly 200,000 unique TCR beta nucleotide sequences were sequenced per donor among a few hundred genotyped donors of the cohort, with around 19% of those sequences being non-productive. An earlier analysis of several hundred of the donors applied high-throughput TCR beta sequencing to assess whether each TCR beta V gene segment acted as functional or pseudogenic. HLA typing covered class I and class II loci at four-digit resolution. Donor age, sex, ethnicity and CMV serostatus were collected together with the repertoire data.

The cohort was made up of about 610 healthy bone marrow donors. All cohort members were sampled while nominally healthy, although unrecorded immune exposures were likely present. The donor was CMV seronegative and was included in the group of over 300 seronegative cohort members. A peripheral blood sample was provided by each donor, and peripheral blood mononuclear cells were used for TCR beta sequencing. Genomic DNA was extracted from the blood cell samples with the Qiagen DNeasy Blood Extraction Kit. CDR1 and CDR2 are drawn from the germline V gene: SGHRS, YFSETQ. Clipping removes 3 bases from V and 5 bases from J, with 6 as the unmatched junction base count. From the cysteine up to the phenylalanine, the CDR3 has a length of 15 residues. Left in the record is the CDR3 DNA by itself, 45 bases read in frame from the first base. Overall study outcomes, separate from this receptor: In both the original and validation cohorts, the classifier was reported to diagnose cytomegalovirus status with high specificity and sensitivity. Immune exposure information for the cohort was limited to CMV serostatus. According to a later analysis, parvovirus B19, influenza, CMV and Epstein-Barr virus appeared linked to several top co-occurrence clusters. Three of the identified cytomegalovirus-associated TCR beta chains were confirmed in vitro to be specific for cytomegalovirus antigens. Correlated functional status among segregating V segments might be attributable to linkage disequilibrium, but an unknown experimental factor could not be ruled out. A later analysis found that most CMV-associated TCR beta chains appeared HLA-restricted, with HLA associations seemingly driven largely by CMV exposure. Specific HLA alleles were associated with 15,000 to 20,000 TCR beta sequences at a false discovery rate of 0.05 in a later analysis. A later analysis found that TCR association rates varied across HLA loci, with DRB1 alleles showing the most associated TCRs and HLA-C alleles the fewest. Most TCR sequences were seen in very few donors, while some public TCRs were found in many individuals. A later analysis found that HLA-associated TCR beta chains were more clonally expanded and had lower generation probabilities than equally common non-associated chains. The study gave a list of 150 to 200 TCR beta chains associated with cytomegalovirus. The authors suggested that the approach could potentially be generalized to other disease states and immunological phenotypes. Some IMGT-functional V segments, including TRBV6-2 and TRBV6-3, could not be distinguished by the 87-base-pair reads and were therefore excluded. According to a later genetic analysis, donors in an Asian-associated ancestry cluster had fewer N-insertions in productive TCRs than the roughly 700-donor mean. The earlier analysis of some 540 of the donors excluded about 16 rarely observed V segments, including chromosome 9 orphons, because counts were too low. A further reported finding was that TCR beta sequences accurately predicted the HLA-A and HLA-B alleles for most subjects in the first cohort. The cohort was sequenced for TCR beta chains only, and without alpha or paired-chain data the features that could be detected were limited. A later genetic analysis associated a missense DCLRE1C variant with V-gene and J-gene trimming of TCR beta chains, and an independent cohort replicated the association. The presence/absence analyses assumed that sequencing depth was roughly uniform across donors, and that assumption may not be true. When HLA alleles, especially DR and DQ, strongly co-occurred, attributing TCR associations to individual alleles was difficult. An earlier analysis of approximately 600 of the donors showed that most TCR beta V segments appeared in productive rearrangements either about 87% or about 30% of the time, which broadly matched IMGT annotations. Because HLA typing was missing for some donors at each locus, association tests included only the typed subset. A cluster of highly shared sequence variants was judged likely to be a technical artifact of the sequencing pipeline.

The protocol used for the library was the immunoSEQ multiplex PCR assay. For the multiplex PCR, a mixture combining 60 forward primers for TCR Vbeta segments and 13 reverse primers for TCR Jbeta segments was used. The CDR3 region of rearranged TCR beta genes was amplified from genomic DNA with a multiplex PCR assay. The amplified TCR beta libraries were sequenced on the Illumina HiSeq System as 87-base-pair reads. Per the source publication's procedure: In a later analysis, 80 million or so unique TCR beta chains were counted across the roughly 610 repertoires, and roughly 10 million of these chains were shared by at least two donors. Raw reads were error-corrected and collapsed into unique sequences with a nearest-neighbor algorithm that merged closely related sequences to remove PCR and sequencing errors. CDR3 sequences were aligned to IMGT reference sequences to assign V, D and J gene segments. Each retained sequence needed at least a six-nucleotide match to both a V gene segment and a J gene segment. A rearrangement was called productive if the CDR3 had no stop codons and remained in frame with V and J, and every other rearrangement was called non-productive. Following IMGT convention, CDR3 was defined as the stretch from the second conserved V-encoded cysteine to the conserved J-encoded phenylalanine. The earlier analysis of about 640 of the donors excluded any sequence lacking an unambiguous match to a single V gene segment. In an earlier analysis of 587 of the donors, V segments were called functional above 56.7% productive rearrangements and were called segregating when the between-donor standard deviation exceeded 5%. To diagnose cytomegalovirus status from the catalog of TCR beta chain sequences, a statistical classification framework was built. V and J gene assignment, in a later analysis, came from comparing TCR nucleotide sequences with IMGT/GENE-DB human TR gene sequences. The TCRdist pipeline was used in a later analysis to assign CDR3 sequences and most-parsimonious VDJ recombination scenarios. In a later analysis, each TCR beta chain was defined by its CDR3 amino acid sequence together with its V-gene family, and reads lacking a unique V-gene family were excluded. To address suspected cross-contamination and a sequencing artifact, a later analysis removed around 590 highly shared, low-generation-probability nucleotide sequences. A later analysis calculated a clonal expansion index for each public chain from normalized within-repertoire ranks of inferred template counts. In a later analysis, generation probabilities were computed using a VDJ recombination model fitted to out-of-frame rearrangements, and the results were checked against IGoR. In a later analysis, hypergeometric tests were used to score TCR-TCR, TCR-HLA and TCR-CMV co-occurrence, with a repertoire-size bias correction applied to TCR pairs. False discovery rates were estimated in a later analysis by permuting HLA or CMV assignments 20 times. A later analysis grouped co-occurring TCRs with DBSCAN, adding TCRdist sequence similarity when clustering within HLA-allele-positive subsets. Co-occurrence clustering excluded repertoires with fewer than 30,000 or more than 120,000 public chains, plus five with anomalous nucleotide sharing. Imported from immuneACCESS, the table was reduced by TCRdb to in-frame sequences with V and J called. These copies leave out some clones; in studies compared against another copy, an unresolved V gene accounts for under half, and the cause of the remainder is not known. V, J and clone size were drawn from that table, and D and trimming were deduced from the DNA. The sample yields about 100,000 clones; 77% were counted once. Under 5% of the sample rests with the top ten.

Concerning this clone: Its antigen is not yet known. Nothing much larger sits one base from this clone, and base qualities are not available.

Sequencing was done on a sample of PBMCs. The TCR was taken from a male donor in good health and CMV-seronegative. The chain joins TRBV5-1 to TRBJ2-1, with 9 middle bases fitting TRBD1. Here is the DNA: TGCGCCAGCAGCTCACAGGGGGCAACCCACAATGAGCAGTTCTTC. Its protein product is CASSSQGATHNEQFF.